This TCR beta chain was retrieved from a study of glioma-infiltrating T cells. General observations from the study: Only very few CDR3 sequences appeared in both tissue and blood. Non-neoplastic patients had below-expected tissue-blood divergence, while all gliomas exceeded expectation.

Amplification of TCR alpha and beta CDR3 regions from RNA used iRepertoire nested multiplex PCR. For one-step reverse transcription and amplification, about 90-400 ng of tissue mRNA or PBMC total RNA was used. TCRdb reprocessed the multiplex PCR reads with MiXCR, giving one entry per CDR3 protein. The sample lists more than 110,000 distinct CDR3 sequences; approximately 39% were seen once. Comments on this clonotype: Its specificity is unknown.

Germline trimming cut 6 bases from V and 8 bases from J; bases unmatched to any gene: 9. This CDR3 region has 13 residues. Germline loops: CDR1 DFQATT, CDR2 SNEGSKA (reference sequence). The sequence was collected from a human donor with low-grade glioma or glioblastoma, undergoing nonglioma brain surgery, or in good health (not recorded which). The chain links TRBV20-1 to TRBJ1-4, with TRBD1 identical over 7 bases. Material for sequencing was glioma tissue, nonneoplastic brain tissue, or PBMCs (not recorded which). CDR3 DNA: TGCAGTGCAAAGGACAGGTCGGTCGAAAAACTGTTTTTT. Protein product: CSAKDRSVEKLFF.